Here is one T cell receptor beta chain with its context. TCRdb keeps only in-frame clones here, not all; method: immunoSEQ multiplex PCR. Of some 100,000 clones in the sample, 85% are singletons; the top ten hold about 1.8%. This specimen belongs to a study of blood T cell repertoires in COVID-19. On the study more broadly: Samples came from the United States, Italy and Spain, spanning acute and convalescent COVID-19. T cells, B-cell-depleted T cells, or PBMCs supplied cDNA or gDNA.

V was clipped by 6 bases and J by 0 bases, with 21 bases between them. The germline CDR1 and CDR2 sequences are KGHSH and LQKENI. This CDR3 region has 18 residues. The receptor was isolated from a woman aged 70-85 years with active or convalescent COVID-19. The chain recombines TRBV18 with TRBJ2-1, with a tentative D call TRBD2 (5 bases). Material for sequencing was peripheral blood. The CDR3 region is CASSPKIASIRSYNEQFF. The CDR3 DNA reads as TGTGCCAGCTCCCCGAAGATAGCGAGTATCCGCTCCTACAATGAGCAGTTCTTC.